This T cell receptor (beta chain) was obtained from a study of blood T cell repertoires in COVID-19 (dated by TCRdb to about 2020). With respect to the entire study: Samples from collaborators originated in the United States, Italy and Spain and spanned both the acute and convalescent phases of COVID-19. The prospective study material was composed of cDNA or gDNA derived from T cells, B-cell-depleted T cells, or PBMCs. Subjects who had been exposed to COVID-19, were actively infected with it, or had recovered from it provided the deeply sampled blood TCRbeta repertoires that made up the dataset. The repertoires were released in a freely available public database meant as a resource for research on the immune response to SARS-CoV-2. Samples came from the ongoing ImmuneRACE study (first 160 participants) plus 1,254 subjects from 6 global collaborators. Nearly every sample came with metadata listing a de-identified subject ID, COVID-19 status, age in years and sex. Where HLA class I and class II types were available, the types were taken from metadata supplied by the sample provider, not from assay-based typing. The paper's findings and limits, for the study overall: The amount of clinical and demographic metadata varied by source and participant and was provided uncurated.

TCRbeta CDR3 regions were amplified from genomic DNA by means of the immunoSEQ Assay, a bias-controlled multiplex PCR. The study's own analysis went as follows. The number of nucleated cells in each sample was estimated from the amplification of reference gene primers within the assay. Sequence reads were collapsed and filtered to measure the absolute abundance of every unique TCRbeta CDR3 rearrangement. Productive Simpson clonality was computed per sample as the square root of Simpson's diversity index over productive rearrangements. TCRdb's version of the immuneACCESS table is confined to in-frame rearrangements and falls short of the full clone set. An unresolved V gene accounts for under half of the shortfall where checked; the remainder is of unknown origin. V and J calls and clone size are copied from that table; D and trimming were computed from the DNA. A total of 120,000 or so clones appear in this sample, more than 70% of them only once. The ten most abundant clones make up more than 1.5% of the sample.

Collaborating institutions collected whole blood in K2EDTA tubes following their own protocols. For TCRbeta analysis, collaborator samples were shipped as frozen whole blood, as isolated PBMCs, or as DNA extracted from either sample type. V is shortened by 3 bases, J by 5 bases, and the region joining them spans 14 bases. Taken from the germline V gene (reference sequence), the CDR1 and CDR2 loops are GTSNPN and SVGIG. Including the terminal cysteine and phenylalanine, the CDR3 comprises 14 residues. The only DNA kept is the CDR3, 42 bases in frame from the first base. Concerning this clone: Its antigen is currently not known. Base qualities are not recorded, but no much larger clone differs from it by a single base.

Recombination connected TRBV30 to TRBJ1-3; no confident D gene assignment can be made. The sample taken for sequencing was peripheral blood. The clonotype comes from a man between 65 and 79 years old with acute or convalescent COVID-19. The CDR3 sequence is CAWRRPEGRNTIYF. The DNA sequence reads TGTGCCTGGAGGCGCCCTGAGGGCCGAAACACCATATATTTT.